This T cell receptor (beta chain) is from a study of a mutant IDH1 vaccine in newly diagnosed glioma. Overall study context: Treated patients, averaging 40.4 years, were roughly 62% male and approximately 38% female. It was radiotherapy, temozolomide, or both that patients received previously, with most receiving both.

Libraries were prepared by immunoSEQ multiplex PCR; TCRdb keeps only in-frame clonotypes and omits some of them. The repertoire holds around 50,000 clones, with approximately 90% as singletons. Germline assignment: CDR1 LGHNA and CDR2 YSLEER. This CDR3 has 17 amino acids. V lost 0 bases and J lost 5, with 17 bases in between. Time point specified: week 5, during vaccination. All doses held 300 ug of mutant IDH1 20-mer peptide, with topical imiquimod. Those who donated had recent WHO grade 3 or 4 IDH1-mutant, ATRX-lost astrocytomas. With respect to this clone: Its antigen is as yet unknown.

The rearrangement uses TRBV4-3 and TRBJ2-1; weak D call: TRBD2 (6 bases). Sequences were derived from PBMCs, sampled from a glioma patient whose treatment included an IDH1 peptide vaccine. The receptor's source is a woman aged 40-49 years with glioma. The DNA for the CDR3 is TGCGCCAGCAGCCAAGATATGGGACTCCAGGGTAACAATGAGCAGTTCTTC. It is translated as CASSQDMGLQGNNEQFF.